This entry is about one T cell receptor beta chain. What it binds is unknown. Naive CD8 cells comprised CD45RO-negative, CCR7-positively selected cells, excluding terminally differentiated effector memory CD45RA+ cells. The data originate from a study of shared clonotypes between healthy human individuals. Study-wide points: Specimens sampled were limited to blood, with tissue repertoires likely differing. On the whole, naive subsets had larger estimated richness than memory subsets had.

The assay was carried out at the deep level. TCRdb's copy holds only in-frame clones and misses some; the assay was immunoSEQ multiplex PCR. Found here are roughly 2,000,000 clones, roughly 95% of them singletons; the top ten hold over 1.5%. The material sequenced was naive CD8+ T cells from PBMCs. The sequence was obtained from a man between 18 and 35 years old in good health. Some clones in this sample may be carry-over from other donors' samples.

The CDR3 loop is CASSKGTASLRGYTF. CDR3 bases: TGCGCCAGCAGCAAAGGGACCGCGAGTCTCCGGGGCTACACCTTC. The chain links TRBV5-1 to TRBJ1-2, with D maybe TRBD1 (5 bases). This CDR3 spans 15 amino acids. In germline, CDR1 is SGHRS, CDR2 YFSETQ. Trimming shortened V by 4 bases and J by 8 bases, and 21 bases separated the two germline ends.